This T cell receptor (beta chain) stems from a study of cytomegalovirus exposure and HLA in healthy donors. Primers for the PCR totalled 60 Vbeta and 13 Jbeta. The method was immunoSEQ multiplex PCR; TCRdb's version includes in-frame clones alone and lacks a portion of them. Here the sample table reports about 200,000 clones. Germline CDR1 reads MNHEY; CDR2 reads SVGAGI. The CDR3 extends over 13 amino acids. V is TRBV6-5 and J is TRBJ2-7; perhaps TRBD1 as D (6 bases). The sequencing sample was made of PBMCs. This TCR was sampled from a woman younger than 45 in good health and CMV-seropositive. CDR3 in amino acids: CATSRGHTYEQYF. Here the CDR3 DNA reads TGTGCAACGTCAAGGGGACATACCTACGAGCAGTACTTC.